This T cell receptor beta chain stems from a study of blood T cell repertoires in COVID-19. Study-level background: Donors in the United States, Italy and Spain gave samples during acute or convalescent COVID-19. PBMCs, B-cell-depleted T cells, or T cells were the source of the cDNA or gDNA that made up the material.

Germline-derived CDR1 and CDR2 are GTSNPN and SVGIG (reference sequence). V lost 3 bases and J lost 8, with 13 bases in between. This CDR3 spans 12 amino acids. Original handling: Nucleated cell counts were estimated from reference gene primer amplification. Some clones are missing from TCRdb's copy, which holds only in-frame ones; the method was immunoSEQ multiplex PCR. For V, J and clone size, that table is used; D and trimming come from the DNA. In the table there are about 200,000 clones, about nine tenths of which are singletons. The receptor was derived from a man aged 50 to 59 with acute or convalescent COVID-19. The rearrangement joins TRBV30 to TRBJ1-2; tentatively, D is TRBD1 (5 bases). Sequenced sample: peripheral blood. CDR3 residues: CAWSRAGVGYTF. The CDR3, as DNA: TGTGCCTGGAGCAGGGCCGGAGTGGGCTACACCTTC.